The entry below describes one T cell receptor beta chain. Libraries were prepared by immunoSEQ multiplex PCR; TCRdb keeps only in-frame clonotypes and omits some of them. Among 6,500 to 7,500 clones listed, about four fifths were seen once. The data derive from a study of somatic mutations in cytotoxic T cells in rheumatoid arthritis. Overall study context: Immediately following diagnosis and ahead of any treatment, patient blood (around 30 ml EDTA) was drawn.

The V gene lost 4 bases and the J gene lost 8 bases, with 6 bases spanning the gap. CDR1 SGHTA and CDR2 FQGNSA come from the germline V gene. The CDR3 extends over 11 amino acids. The chain has TRBV7-2 and TRBJ2-1; D gene unclear. The clonotype was recovered from an adult with rheumatoid arthritis. The sequenced material came from CD8+ T cells sorted from blood. CDR3 DNA: TGTGCCAGCAGCTATAGGGATGAGCAGTTCTTC. This gives the protein CASSYRDEQFF. The variable domain in full, completed from reference TRBV7-2 and TRBJ2-1, reads GAGVSQSPSNKVTEKGKDVELRCDPISGHTALYWYRQSLGQGLEFLIYFQGNSAPDKSGLPSDRFSAERTGGSVSTLTIQRTQQEDSAVYLCASSYRDEQFFGPGTRLTVL.